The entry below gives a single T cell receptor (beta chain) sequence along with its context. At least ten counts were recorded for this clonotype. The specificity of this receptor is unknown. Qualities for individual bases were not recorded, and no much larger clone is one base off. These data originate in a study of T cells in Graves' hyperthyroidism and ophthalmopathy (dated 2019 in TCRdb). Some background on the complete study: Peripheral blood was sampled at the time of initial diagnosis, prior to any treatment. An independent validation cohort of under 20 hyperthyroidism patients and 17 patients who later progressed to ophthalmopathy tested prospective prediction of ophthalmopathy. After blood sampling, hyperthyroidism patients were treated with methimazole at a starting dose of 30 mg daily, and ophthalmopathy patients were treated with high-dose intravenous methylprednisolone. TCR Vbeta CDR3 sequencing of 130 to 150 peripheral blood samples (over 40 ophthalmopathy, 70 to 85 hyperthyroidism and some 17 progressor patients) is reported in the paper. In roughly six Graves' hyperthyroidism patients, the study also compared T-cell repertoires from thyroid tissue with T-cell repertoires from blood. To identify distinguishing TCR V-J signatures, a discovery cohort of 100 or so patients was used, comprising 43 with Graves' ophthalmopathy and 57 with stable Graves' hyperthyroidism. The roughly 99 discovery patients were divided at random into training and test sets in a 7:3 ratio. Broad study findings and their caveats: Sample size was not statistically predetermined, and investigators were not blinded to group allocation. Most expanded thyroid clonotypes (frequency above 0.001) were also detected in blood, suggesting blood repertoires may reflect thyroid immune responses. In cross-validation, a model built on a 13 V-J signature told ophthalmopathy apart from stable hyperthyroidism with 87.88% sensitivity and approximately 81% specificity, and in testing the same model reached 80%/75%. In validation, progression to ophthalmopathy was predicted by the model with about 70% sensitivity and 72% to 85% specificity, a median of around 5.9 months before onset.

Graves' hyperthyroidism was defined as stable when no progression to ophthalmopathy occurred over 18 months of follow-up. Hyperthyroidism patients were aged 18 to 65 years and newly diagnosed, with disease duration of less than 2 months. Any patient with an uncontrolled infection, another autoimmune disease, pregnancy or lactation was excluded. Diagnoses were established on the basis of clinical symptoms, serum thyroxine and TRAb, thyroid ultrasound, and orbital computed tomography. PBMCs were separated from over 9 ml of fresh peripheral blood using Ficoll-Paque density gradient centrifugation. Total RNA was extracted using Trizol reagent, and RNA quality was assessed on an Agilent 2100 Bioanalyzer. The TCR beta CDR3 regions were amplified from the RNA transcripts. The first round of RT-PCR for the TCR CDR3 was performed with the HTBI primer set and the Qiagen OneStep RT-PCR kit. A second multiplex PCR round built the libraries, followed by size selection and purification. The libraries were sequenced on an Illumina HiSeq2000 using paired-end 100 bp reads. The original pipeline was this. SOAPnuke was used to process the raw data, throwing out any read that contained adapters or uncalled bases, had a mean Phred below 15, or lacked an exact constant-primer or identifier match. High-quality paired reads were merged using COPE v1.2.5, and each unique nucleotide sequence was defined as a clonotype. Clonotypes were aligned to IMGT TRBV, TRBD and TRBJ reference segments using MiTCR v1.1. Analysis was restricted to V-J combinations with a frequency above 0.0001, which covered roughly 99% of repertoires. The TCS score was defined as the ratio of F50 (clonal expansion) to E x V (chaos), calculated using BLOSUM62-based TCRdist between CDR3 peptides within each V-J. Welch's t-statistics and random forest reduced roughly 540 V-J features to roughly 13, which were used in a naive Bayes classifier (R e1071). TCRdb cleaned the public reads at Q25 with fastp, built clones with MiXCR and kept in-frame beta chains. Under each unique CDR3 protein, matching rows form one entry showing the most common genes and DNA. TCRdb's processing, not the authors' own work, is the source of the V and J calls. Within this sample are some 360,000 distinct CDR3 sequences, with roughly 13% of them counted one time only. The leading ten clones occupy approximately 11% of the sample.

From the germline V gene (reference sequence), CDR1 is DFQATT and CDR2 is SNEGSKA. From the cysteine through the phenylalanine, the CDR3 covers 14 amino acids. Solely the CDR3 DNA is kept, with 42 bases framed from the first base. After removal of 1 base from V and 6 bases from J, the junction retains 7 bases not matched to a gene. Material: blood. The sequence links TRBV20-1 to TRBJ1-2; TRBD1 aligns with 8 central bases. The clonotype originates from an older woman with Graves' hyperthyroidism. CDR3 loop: CSARVLGQGDGYTF. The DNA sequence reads TGCAGTGCTAGAGTTCTTGGACAGGGCGATGGCTACACCTTC.